The entry that follows covers one T cell receptor beta chain sequence. In its sample, this clonotype was seen a few times. There is no known antigen for this receptor. Nothing much larger sits one base from this clone, and base qualities are not available. Here V drops 5 bases and J drops 1 base, and the junction holds 6 bases not matched to any gene. The CDR3 runs 14 residues from the cysteine to the phenylalanine. Solely the CDR3 DNA is kept, with 42 bases framed from the first base. Sequences DFQATT (CDR1) and SNEGSKA (CDR2) are obtained from the germline V gene (reference sequence). This sample was included in a study of CD8 T cells in ankylosing spondylitis (dated by TCRdb to between 2016 and 2019). Turning to the overall study: To find TCR variants linked to disease, the study profiled T cell receptor beta repertoires in ankylosing spondylitis patients and healthy donors. The full study cohort comprised 25 ankylosing spondylitis patients and around 100 healthy donors. Peripheral blood samples were taken, and synovial fluid was additionally collected from ankylosing spondylitis patients. Paper-wide results and their limitations: Some motif variants were previously reported in synovial fluid and blood of reactive arthritis patients, suggesting common disease-initiation mechanisms. Significant enrichment of the disease-linked clones was reported in matched synovial fluid samples from ankylosing spondylitis patients. The disease-linked clones showed a CD8+ phenotype and occurred at relatively low frequencies in peripheral blood. A TCR beta motif made up of seven or eight highly homologous amino acid variants appeared to be characteristic of blood from ankylosing spondylitis patients.

Sequencing was carried out with an Illumina HiSeq 2500. TCR beta libraries were prepared by quantitative 5'-RACE with molecular barcodes. As for how the authors treated the data: A new computational method, built on a probabilistic model of VDJ rearrangement, was used to identify disease-linked TCR variants. TCRdb took the public reads, trimmed them with fastp at Q25, ran MiXCR for clone calling and kept in-frame beta chains. CDR3 protein sequences are deduplicated, and each keeps its most common genes and DNA. TCRdb, rather than the study authors, made the V and J calls. Within this sample are just under 350,000 distinct CDR3 sequences, with roughly 14% of them counted one time only. The ten largest clones capture around 0.99% of the sample.

This receptor was taken from a male donor with ankylosing spondylitis or in good health (not recorded which). The chain was built from TRBV20-1 and TRBJ2-7, with 9 bases aligning to TRBD1. Sequenced: blood, either unsorted or a sorted T cell fraction (not recorded which). DNA sequence: TGCAGTGCTCCGGGACAGGGAACATCCTACGAGCAGTACTTC. Its translation reads: CSAPGQGTSYEQYF.